A selection of T cell receptor beta chains follows, all from one sample in a study of shared clonotypes between healthy human individuals. TCRdb's copy holds only in-frame clones and misses some; the assay was immunoSEQ multiplex PCR. Of about 1 million clones in the sample, around 76% are singletons; the top ten hold about 1.5%. Sequences were obtained from memory CD4+ T cells sorted from blood. The receptors were sampled from a man between 18 and 35 years old in good health. The CDR3 runs from the conserved cysteine through the conserved F or W. The D gene is left open where the match is weak. For some rows the clone size is stated as once, few or many, or as a class when expanded; others skip it.

V gene: TRBV15; clone size: -; D gene: TRBD2; J gene: TRBJ2-2; CDR3 protein: CATRAGAGELFF; CDR3 DNA: TGTGCCACCAGGGCGGGGGCCGGGGAGCTGTTTTTT
V gene: TRBV11-2; clone size: -; D gene: -; J gene: TRBJ1-1; CDR3 protein: CASSSGSRTEAFF; CDR3 DNA: TGTGCCAGCAGCTCGGGCAGCCGGACTGAAGCTTTCTTT
V gene: TRBV18; clone size: -; D gene: -; J gene: TRBJ2-7; CDR3 protein: CASSPPRGRDHNEQYF; CDR3 DNA: TGTGCCAGCTCACCACCGAGGGGGCGGGACCATAACGAGCAGTACTTC
V gene: TRBV18; clone size: -; D gene: -; J gene: TRBJ1-1; CDR3 protein: CASSPGQNTEAFF; CDR3 DNA: TGTGCCAGCTCACCGGGCCAGAACACTGAAGCTTTCTTT
V gene: TRBV19; clone size: -; D gene: -; J gene: TRBJ2-2; CDR3 protein: CASSLGTPGTGELFF; CDR3 DNA: TGTGCCAGTAGTCTGGGGACTCCCGGAACCGGGGAGCTGTTTTTT
V gene: TRBV10-3; clone size: -; D gene: -; J gene: TRBJ1-1; CDR3 protein: CAISNAGMNTEAFF; CDR3 DNA: TGTGCCATCAGTAACGCAGGAATGAACACTGAAGCTTTCTTT
V gene: TRBV4-1; clone size: once; D gene: TRBD1; J gene: TRBJ2-3; CDR3 protein: CASRPDRADTQYF; CDR3 DNA: TGCGCCAGCAGACCTGACAGGGCAGATACGCAGTATTTT
V gene: TRBV18; clone size: -; D gene: TRBD1; J gene: TRBJ1-5; CDR3 protein: CASSPTEGASQHF; CDR3 DNA: TGTGCCAGCTCACCAACAGAGGGGGCATCCCAGCATTTT
V gene: TRBV2; clone size: -; D gene: -; J gene: TRBJ2-4; CDR3 protein: CASSGRAPGTSQNIQYF; CDR3 DNA: TGTGCCAGCAGTGGCCGGGCCCCCGGGACATCCCAAAACATTCAGTACTTC
V gene: TRBV18; clone size: -; D gene: -; J gene: TRBJ2-2; CDR3 protein: CASSPSGAFRTGELFF; CDR3 DNA: TGTGCCAGCTCACCGTCGGGGGCGTTTCGGACCGGGGAGCTGTTTTTT
V gene: TRBV10-3; clone size: -; D gene: TRBD1; J gene: TRBJ2-3; CDR3 protein: CAISATQGADTQYF; CDR3 DNA: TGTGCCATCAGTGCTACACAGGGGGCAGATACGCAGTATTTT
V gene: TRBV6-5; clone size: -; D gene: -; J gene: TRBJ2-4; CDR3 protein: CASSYSEGLAKNIQYF; CDR3 DNA: TGTGCCAGCAGTTACAGCGAGGGGTTAGCCAAAAACATTCAGTACTTC
V gene: TRBV29-1; clone size: -; D gene: -; J gene: TRBJ2-3; CDR3 protein: CSVEGHRYTQYF; CDR3 DNA: TGCAGCGTCGAGGGCCACAGATACACGCAGTATTTT
V gene: TRBV10-3; clone size: -; D gene: TRBD1; J gene: TRBJ1-1; CDR3 protein: CAISPRGQINTEAFF; CDR3 DNA: TGTGCCATCAGTCCCAGGGGACAGATTAACACTGAAGCTTTCTTT
V gene: TRBV2; clone size: -; D gene: -; J gene: TRBJ2-7; CDR3 protein: CASSEHSGTGASYEQYF; CDR3 DNA: TGTGCCAGCAGTGAACATAGCGGGACAGGAGCCTCCTACGAGCAGTACTTC
V gene: TRBV27; clone size: -; D gene: -; J gene: TRBJ2-5; CDR3 protein: CASRSPLRDPKETQYF; CDR3 DNA: TGTGCCAGCCGTTCCCCGCTACGGGACCCAAAAGAGACCCAGTACTTC
V gene: TRBV13; clone size: -; D gene: TRBD1; J gene: TRBJ2-5; CDR3 protein: CASSIRQGETQYF; CDR3 DNA: TGTGCCAGCAGCATCAGACAGGGGGAGACCCAGTACTTC
V gene: TRBV5-1; clone size: -; D gene: -; J gene: TRBJ2-3; CDR3 protein: CASSLVPPTGTDTQYF; CDR3 DNA: TGCGCCAGCAGCTTGGTTCCGCCGACAGGCACAGATACGCAGTATTTT
V gene: TRBV7-8; clone size: -; D gene: -; J gene: TRBJ2-7; CDR3 protein: CASSQEGLYEQYF; CDR3 DNA: TGTGCCAGCAGCCAAGAGGGTCTCTACGAGCAGTACTTC
V gene: TRBV7-8; clone size: -; D gene: TRBD1; J gene: TRBJ2-7; CDR3 protein: CASSQGTGGQYF; CDR3 DNA: TGTGCCAGCAGCCAGGGGACAGGAGGGCAGTACTTC
V gene: TRBV5-1; clone size: -; D gene: TRBD2; J gene: TRBJ2-5; CDR3 protein: CASSLAWLAGTKETQYF; CDR3 DNA: TGCGCCAGCAGCTTGGCCTGGCTAGCGGGGACTAAAGAGACCCAGTACTTC
V gene: TRBV7-8; clone size: -; D gene: -; J gene: TRBJ1-3; CDR3 protein: CASSLDSFAGNTIYF; CDR3 DNA: TGTGCCAGCAGCTTGGACAGTTTCGCTGGAAACACCATATATTTT
V gene: TRBV27; clone size: -; D gene: TRBD1; J gene: TRBJ2-1; CDR3 protein: CASSGGQVSRREQFF; CDR3 DNA: TGTGCCAGCAGTGGGGGACAGGTGAGCAGGCGGGAGCAGTTCTTC
V gene: TRBV19; clone size: -; D gene: TRBD1; J gene: TRBJ2-1; CDR3 protein: CASTKDRASYNEQFF; CDR3 DNA: TGTGCCAGTACCAAAGACAGGGCCTCCTACAATGAGCAGTTCTTC
V gene: TRBV18; clone size: -; D gene: -; J gene: TRBJ1-4; CDR3 protein: CASTPGPNRNEKLFF; CDR3 DNA: TGTGCCAGCACCCCCGGGCCTAATCGGAATGAAAAACTGTTTTTT
V gene: TRBV5-1; clone size: -; D gene: TRBD1; J gene: TRBJ2-2; CDR3 protein: CASSGQGNTGELFF; CDR3 DNA: TGCGCCAGCAGCGGACAGGGGAACACCGGGGAGCTGTTTTTT
V gene: TRBV5-1; clone size: few; D gene: -; J gene: TRBJ2-3; CDR3 protein: CASSDTDTQYF; CDR3 DNA: TGCGCCAGCAGTGACACAGATACGCAGTATTTT
V gene: TRBV4-2; clone size: -; D gene: -; J gene: TRBJ2-3; CDR3 protein: CASSQEGGADTQYF; CDR3 DNA: TGTGCCAGCAGCCAAGAAGGGGGGGCAGATACGCAGTATTTT
V gene: TRBV7-8; clone size: -; D gene: -; J gene: TRBJ2-6; CDR3 protein: CASRHGRFSGANVLTF; CDR3 DNA: TGTGCCAGCAGGCACGGGCGGTTTTCTGGGGCCAACGTCCTGACTTTC
V gene: TRBV7-7; clone size: -; D gene: TRBD1; J gene: TRBJ2-2; CDR3 protein: CASSAGQGTKAGELFF; CDR3 DNA: TGTGCTAGCAGCGCGGGACAGGGGACTAAGGCCGGGGAGCTGTTTTTT
V gene: TRBV29-1; clone size: few; D gene: TRBD1; J gene: TRBJ1-1; CDR3 protein: CSVEEGQWTEAFF; CDR3 DNA: TGCAGCGTTGAAGAGGGACAGTGGACTGAAGCTTTCTTT
V gene: TRBV19; clone size: few; D gene: -; J gene: TRBJ2-3; CDR3 protein: CASSIGKSTDTQYF; CDR3 DNA: TGTGCCAGTAGTATAGGAAAAAGCACAGATACGCAGTATTTT
V gene: TRBV5-6; clone size: -; D gene: TRBD1; J gene: TRBJ2-5; CDR3 protein: CASSFGGTGEETQYF; CDR3 DNA: TGTGCCAGCAGCTTTGGTGGGACAGGGGAAGAGACCCAGTACTTC
V gene: TRBV4-2; clone size: -; D gene: -; J gene: TRBJ1-2; CDR3 protein: CASSQDPDRNYGYTF; CDR3 DNA: TGTGCCAGCAGCCAAGATCCCGACAGAAACTATGGCTACACCTTC
V gene: TRBV30; clone size: -; D gene: -; J gene: TRBJ2-1; CDR3 protein: CAWSVKGGDEQFF; CDR3 DNA: TGTGCCTGGAGTGTTAAAGGGGGAGATGAGCAGTTCTTC
V gene: TRBV5-1; clone size: -; D gene: TRBD1; J gene: TRBJ1-2; CDR3 protein: CASSLGTGLTSNYGYTF; CDR3 DNA: TGCGCCAGCAGCTTGGGGACAGGTCTAACCTCAAACTATGGCTACACCTTC
V gene: TRBV2; clone size: -; D gene: -; J gene: TRBJ1-2; CDR3 protein: CASSEVMGRDGYTF; CDR3 DNA: TGTGCCAGCAGTGAAGTAATGGGGCGGGATGGCTACACCTTC
V gene: TRBV30; clone size: few; D gene: -; J gene: TRBJ2-2; CDR3 protein: CAWSVSNAGELFF; CDR3 DNA: TGTGCCTGGAGTGTTAGTAACGCCGGGGAGCTGTTTTTT
V gene: TRBV28; clone size: -; D gene: -; J gene: TRBJ1-1; CDR3 protein: CASSPLTRGGQNTEAFF; CDR3 DNA: TGTGCCAGCAGCCCGTTAACAAGGGGCGGACAGAACACTGAAGCTTTCTTT
V gene: TRBV19; clone size: few; D gene: -; J gene: TRBJ2-2; CDR3 protein: CATSPLDANTGELFF; CDR3 DNA: TGTGCCACTTCGCCGTTAGACGCGAACACCGGGGAGCTGTTTTTT
V gene: TRBV5-4; clone size: -; D gene: -; J gene: TRBJ2-2; CDR3 protein: CASSPRLTSGELFF; CDR3 DNA: TGTGCCAGCAGCCCTCGATTAACGTCCGGGGAGCTGTTTTTT
V gene: TRBV15; clone size: -; D gene: -; J gene: TRBJ1-5; CDR3 protein: CATSSGQDLHQPQHF; CDR3 DNA: TGTGCCACCAGCAGCGGACAAGACTTACATCAGCCCCAGCATTTT
V gene: TRBV11-2; clone size: -; D gene: TRBD1; J gene: TRBJ1-6; CDR3 protein: CASSYQGGAYNSPLHF; CDR3 DNA: TGTGCCAGCAGCTATCAGGGGGGGGCCTATAATTCACCCCTCCACTTT
V gene: TRBV30; clone size: -; D gene: TRBD2; J gene: TRBJ2-1; CDR3 protein: CAWKLAGGNEQFF; CDR3 DNA: TGTGCCTGGAAGCTAGCGGGAGGAAATGAGCAGTTCTTC
V gene: TRBV27; clone size: once; D gene: TRBD1; J gene: TRBJ2-7; CDR3 protein: CASRQSSLDRTGVSYEQYF; CDR3 DNA: TGTGCCAGCAGGCAAAGTAGTTTAGATCGGACAGGGGTCTCCTACGAGCAGTACTTC
V gene: TRBV11-2; clone size: -; D gene: TRBD2; J gene: TRBJ2-3; CDR3 protein: CASSLVSGGTDTQYF; CDR3 DNA: TGTGCCAGCAGCTTAGTGTCGGGGGGTACAGATACGCAGTATTTT
V gene: TRBV28; clone size: -; D gene: -; J gene: TRBJ1-5; CDR3 protein: CASTIGQIGQPQHF; CDR3 DNA: TGTGCCAGCACTATCGGACAGATCGGCCAGCCCCAGCATTTT
V gene: TRBV19; clone size: -; D gene: TRBD2; J gene: TRBJ2-7; CDR3 protein: CASSTSGSTEQYF; CDR3 DNA: TGTGCCAGTTCGACTAGCGGGAGTACCGAGCAGTACTTC
V gene: TRBV6-6; clone size: -; D gene: -; J gene: TRBJ2-2; CDR3 protein: CASSYTYTGELFF; CDR3 DNA: TGTGCCAGCAGTTACACATACACCGGGGAGCTGTTTTTT
V gene: TRBV11-2; clone size: -; D gene: TRBD2; J gene: TRBJ2-3; CDR3 protein: CASSLVVGRGADTQYF; CDR3 DNA: TGTGCCAGCAGCTTAGTTGTCGGGAGGGGGGCAGATACGCAGTATTTT
V gene: TRBV5-1; clone size: -; D gene: -; J gene: TRBJ2-3; CDR3 protein: CASSLGGTTDTQYF; CDR3 DNA: TGCGCCAGCAGCTTGGGAGGGACCACAGATACGCAGTATTTT
V gene: TRBV10-3; clone size: -; D gene: -; J gene: TRBJ2-2; CDR3 protein: CAISELGTNTGELFF; CDR3 DNA: TGTGCCATCAGTGAGCTTGGGACCAACACCGGGGAGCTGTTTTTT
V gene: TRBV5-5; clone size: -; D gene: -; J gene: TRBJ2-2; CDR3 protein: CASSLGPAGTGELFF; CDR3 DNA: TGTGCCAGCAGCTTGGGACCCGCGGGCACCGGGGAGCTGTTTTTT
V gene: TRBV28; clone size: many; D gene: -; J gene: TRBJ2-7; CDR3 protein: CASSLLSPYEQYF; CDR3 DNA: TGTGCCAGCAGTTTATTGTCCCCCTACGAGCAGTACTTC
V gene: TRBV28; clone size: -; D gene: -; J gene: TRBJ2-5; CDR3 protein: CASSLGTITETQYF; CDR3 DNA: TGTGCCAGCAGTTTGGGGACAATCACAGAGACCCAGTACTTC
V gene: TRBV10-3; clone size: -; D gene: -; J gene: TRBJ1-1; CDR3 protein: CASTQGQTTTEAFF; CDR3 DNA: TGTGCCAGTACCCAAGGACAGACAACTACTGAAGCTTTCTTT
V gene: TRBV5-8; clone size: -; D gene: -; J gene: TRBJ2-5; CDR3 protein: CASSLGSGPGVETQYF; CDR3 DNA: TGTGCCAGCAGCTTGGGCTCCGGCCCTGGGGTTGAGACCCAGTACTTC
V gene: TRBV27; clone size: -; D gene: -; J gene: TRBJ2-2; CDR3 protein: CASSSTVSRGAWVGELFF; CDR3 DNA: TGTGCCAGCAGTTCCACGGTCTCCCGGGGGGCTTGGGTCGGGGAGCTGTTTTTT
V gene: TRBV7-2; clone size: many; D gene: TRBD2; J gene: TRBJ2-7; CDR3 protein: CASSLGYGGSFYEQYF; CDR3 DNA: TGTGCCAGCAGCTTAGGGTACGGCGGGAGCTTCTACGAGCAGTACTTC
V gene: TRBV19; clone size: few; D gene: TRBD1; J gene: TRBJ1-1; CDR3 protein: CASSTRRQGRGGTEAFF; CDR3 DNA: TGTGCCAGTAGTACCCGAAGACAGGGAAGGGGTGGAACTGAAGCTTTCTTT